This T cell receptor beta chain was retrieved from a study of blood T cell repertoires in COVID-19. In the original processing: How many nucleated cells were present was estimated from reference gene primer amplification. Generated by immunoSEQ multiplex PCR, the TCRdb table keeps only in-frame clones and is missing some. The V and J calls and the clone size are those of that table, but D and trimming were determined from the DNA. The data contain fewer than 150,000 clones, about 82% of them singletons. The specimen was peripheral blood. The sequence was collected from a man aged 45-65 years with acute or convalescent COVID-19.

The CDR3: CASSLGGQVNEKLFF. Written as DNA, the CDR3 is TGTGCCAGCAGCTTAGGGGGCCAGGTTAATGAAAAACTGTTTTTT. The chain links TRBV11-3 to TRBJ1-4, with D possibly TRBD1 on 5 matching bases. V was clipped by 1 base and J by 4 bases, with 10 bases between them. Germline-derived CDR1 and CDR2 are SGHNT and YENEEA. The CDR3 contains 15 residues.